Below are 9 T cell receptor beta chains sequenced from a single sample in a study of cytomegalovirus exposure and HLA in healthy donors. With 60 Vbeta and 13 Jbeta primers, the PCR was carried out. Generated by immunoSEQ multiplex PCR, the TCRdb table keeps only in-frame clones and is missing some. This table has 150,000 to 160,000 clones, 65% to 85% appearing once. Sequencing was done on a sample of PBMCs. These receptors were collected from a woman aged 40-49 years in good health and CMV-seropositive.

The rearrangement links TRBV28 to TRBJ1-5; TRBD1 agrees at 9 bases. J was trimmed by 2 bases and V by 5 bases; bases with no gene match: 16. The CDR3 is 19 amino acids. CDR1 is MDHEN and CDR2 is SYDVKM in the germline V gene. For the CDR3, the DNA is TGTGCCAGCAGTCCCCCGGGACAGGGTACCGGATGGGGCAATCAGCCCCAGCATTTT. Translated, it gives CASSPPGQGTGWGNQPQHF.

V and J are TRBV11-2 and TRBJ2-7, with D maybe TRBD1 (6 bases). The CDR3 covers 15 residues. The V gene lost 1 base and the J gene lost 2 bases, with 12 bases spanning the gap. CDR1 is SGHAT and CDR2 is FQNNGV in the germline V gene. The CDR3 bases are TGTGCCAGCAGCTTAGGAGTTGGACAGACCTACGAGCAGTACTTC. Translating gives CASSLGVGQTYEQYF.

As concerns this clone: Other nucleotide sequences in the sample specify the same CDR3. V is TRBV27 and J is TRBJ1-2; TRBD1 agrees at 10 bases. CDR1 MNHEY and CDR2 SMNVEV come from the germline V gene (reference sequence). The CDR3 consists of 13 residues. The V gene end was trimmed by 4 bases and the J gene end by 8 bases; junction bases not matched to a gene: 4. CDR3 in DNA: TGTGCCAGCAGTTATGGACAGGGGGGCGGCTACACCTTC. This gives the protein CASSYGQGGGYTF.

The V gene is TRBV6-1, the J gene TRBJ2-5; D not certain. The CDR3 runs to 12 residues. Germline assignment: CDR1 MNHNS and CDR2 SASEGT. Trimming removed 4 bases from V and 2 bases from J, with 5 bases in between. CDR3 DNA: TGTGCCAGCAGTGGCAGTCAAGAGACCCAGTACTTC. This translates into CASSGSQETQYF.

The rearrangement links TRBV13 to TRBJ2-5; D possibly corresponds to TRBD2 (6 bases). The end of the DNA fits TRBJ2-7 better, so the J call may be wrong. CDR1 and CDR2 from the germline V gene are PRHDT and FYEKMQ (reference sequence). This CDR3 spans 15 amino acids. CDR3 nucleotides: TGTGCCAGCAGCTTTCGGCGGGATATCTCCTACGAGCAGTACTTC. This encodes CASSFRRDISYEQYF.

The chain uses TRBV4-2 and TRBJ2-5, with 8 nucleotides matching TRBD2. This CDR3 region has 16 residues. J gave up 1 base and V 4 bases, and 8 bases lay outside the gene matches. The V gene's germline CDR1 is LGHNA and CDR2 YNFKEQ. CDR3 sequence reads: CASSRLSGGSQETQYF. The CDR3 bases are TGTGCCAGCAGCCGTCTGTCGGGAGGGTCCCAAGAGACCCAGTACTTC.

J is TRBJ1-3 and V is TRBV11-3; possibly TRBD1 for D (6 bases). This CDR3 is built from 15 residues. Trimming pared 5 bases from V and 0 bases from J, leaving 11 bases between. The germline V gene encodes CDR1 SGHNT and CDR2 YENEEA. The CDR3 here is CASSTTGISGNTIYF. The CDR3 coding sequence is TGTGCCAGCAGCACTACAGGGATCTCTGGAAACACCATATATTTT.

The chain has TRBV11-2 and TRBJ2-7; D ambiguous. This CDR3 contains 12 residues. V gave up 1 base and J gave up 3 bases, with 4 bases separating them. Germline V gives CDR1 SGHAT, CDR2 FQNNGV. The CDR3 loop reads CASSLAGYEQYF. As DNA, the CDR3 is TGTGCCAGCAGCTTAGCGGGCTACGAGCAGTACTTC. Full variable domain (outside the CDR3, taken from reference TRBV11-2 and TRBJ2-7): EAGVAQSPRYKIIEKRQSVAFWCNPISGHATLYWYQQILGQGPKLLIQFQNNGVVDDSQLPKDRFSAERLKGVDSTLKIQPAKLEDSAVYLCASSLAGYEQYFGPGTRLTVT.

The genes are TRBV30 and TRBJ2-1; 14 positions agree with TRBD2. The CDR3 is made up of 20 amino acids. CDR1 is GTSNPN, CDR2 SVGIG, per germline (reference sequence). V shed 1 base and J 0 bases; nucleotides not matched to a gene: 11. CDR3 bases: TGTGCCTGGAGTGGTGTCAGACTAGCGGGAGGGCCCAACTCCTACAATGAGCAGTTCTTC. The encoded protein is CAWSGVRLAGGPNSYNEQFF.